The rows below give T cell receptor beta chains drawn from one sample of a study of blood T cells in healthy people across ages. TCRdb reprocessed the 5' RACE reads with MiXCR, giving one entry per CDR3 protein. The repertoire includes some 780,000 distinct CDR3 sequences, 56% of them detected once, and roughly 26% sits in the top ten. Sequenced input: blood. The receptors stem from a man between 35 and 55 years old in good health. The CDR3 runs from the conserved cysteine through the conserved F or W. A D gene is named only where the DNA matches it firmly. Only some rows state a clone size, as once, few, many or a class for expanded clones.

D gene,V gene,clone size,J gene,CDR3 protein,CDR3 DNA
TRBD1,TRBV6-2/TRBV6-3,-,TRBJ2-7,CASSYSHRGSYEQYF,TGTGCCAGCAGTTACTCCCACAGGGGGTCTTACGAGCAGTACTTC
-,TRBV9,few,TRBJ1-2,CASSVGRDHYGYTF,TGTGCCAGCAGCGTAGGGAGGGATCACTATGGCTACACCTTC
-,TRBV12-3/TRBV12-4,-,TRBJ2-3,CAILRDTQYF,TGTGCCATCCTGAGAGATACGCAGTATTTT
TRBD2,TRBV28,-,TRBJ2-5,CASRGRLAVQETQYF,TGTGCCAGCAGGGGGAGACTAGCGGTACAAGAGACCCAGTACTTC
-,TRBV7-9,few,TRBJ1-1,CASSSRGVNTEAFF,TGTGCCAGCAGCTCGAGGGGGGTGAACACTGAAGCTTTCTTT
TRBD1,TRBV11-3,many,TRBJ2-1,CASSSWTGDNEQFF,TGTGCCAGCAGCTCATGGACAGGGGACAATGAGCAGTTCTTC
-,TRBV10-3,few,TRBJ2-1,CAISESKQKQGYNEQFF,TGTGCCATCAGTGAGTCAAAGCAGAAGCAGGGCTACAATGAGCAGTTCTTC
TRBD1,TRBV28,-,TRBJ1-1,CASSLIPGQGNTEAFF,TGTGCCAGCAGTCTCATCCCGGGACAGGGGAACACTGAAGCTTTCTTT
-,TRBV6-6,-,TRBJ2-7,CASSTGAGGSSYEQYF,TGTGCCAGCAGCACCGGGGCAGGGGGGAGCTCCTACGAGCAGTACTTC
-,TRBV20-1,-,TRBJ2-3,CSASVQGESQHTQYF,TGCAGTGCTAGTGTACAGGGTGAATCACAACATACGCAGTATTTT
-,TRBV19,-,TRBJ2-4,CASSIDPRGEYKNIQYF,TGTGCCAGTAGTATAGATCCCCGAGGGGAGTACAAAAACATTCAGTACTTC
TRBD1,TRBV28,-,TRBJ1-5,CASSLVQGARGQPQHF,TGTGCCAGCAGTTTAGTACAGGGGGCACGGGGTCAGCCCCAGCATTTT
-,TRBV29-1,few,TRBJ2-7,CSVETGRLGTYEQYF,TGCAGCGTGGAAACGGGTAGGTTGGGCACCTACGAGCAGTACTTC
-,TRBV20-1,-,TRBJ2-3,CSAPGKGLDTQYF,TGCAGTGCTCCGGGCAAGGGGCTTGATACGCAGTATTTT
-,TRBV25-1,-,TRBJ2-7,CASSESPAREQYF,TGTGCCAGCAGTGAGTCCCCCGCCCGCGAGCAGTACTTC
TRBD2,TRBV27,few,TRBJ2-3,CASSRVSGSGTDTQYF,TGTGCCAGCAGTCGGGTTAGCGGGAGCGGCACAGATACGCAGTATTTT
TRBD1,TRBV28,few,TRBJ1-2,CASSFGRGYGYTF,TGTGCCAGCAGTTTTGGCAGGGGGTATGGCTACACCTTC
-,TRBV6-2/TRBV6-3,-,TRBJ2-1,CASSSDDSYNEQFF,TGTGCCAGCAGTTCGGACGACTCCTACAATGAGCAGTTCTTC
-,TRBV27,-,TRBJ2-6,CASSFGGGGGANVLTF,TGTGCCAGCAGTTTTGGAGGAGGAGGAGGGGCCAACGTCCTGACTTTC
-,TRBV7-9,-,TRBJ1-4,CASSPPVGAKLFF,TGTGCCAGCAGCCCTCCGGTGGGGGCAAAACTGTTTTTT
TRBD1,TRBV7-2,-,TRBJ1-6,CASSLNRGVDRDSPLHF,TGTGCCAGCAGCTTAAACAGGGGGGTAGATCGAGATTCACCCCTCCACTTT
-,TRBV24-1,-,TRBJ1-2,CATSDNRPSANYGYTF,TGTGCCACCAGTGATAACCGACCTTCAGCTAACTATGGCTACACCTTC
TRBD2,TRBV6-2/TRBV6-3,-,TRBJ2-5,CAGRTGRRDQETQYF,TGTGCCGGCAGAACCGGGAGGAGGGACCAAGAGACCCAGTACTTC
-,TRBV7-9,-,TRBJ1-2,CASSSMGTGGYTF,TGTGCCAGCAGCTCGATGGGGACGGGTGGCTACACCTTC
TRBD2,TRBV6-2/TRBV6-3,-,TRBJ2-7,CASSFRGTSVSRYEQYF,TGTGCCAGCAGCTTCCGAGGGACTAGCGTGTCGCGCTACGAGCAGTACTTC
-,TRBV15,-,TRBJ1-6,CATSRDGATPSGSPLHF,TGTGCCACCAGCAGAGATGGAGCTACTCCCTCCGGTTCACCCCTCCACTTT
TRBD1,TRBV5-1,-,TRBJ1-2,CASSSAVDRGYGYTF,TGCGCCAGCAGCTCCGCCGTGGACAGGGGCTATGGCTACACCTTC
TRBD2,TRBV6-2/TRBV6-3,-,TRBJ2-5,CASRPTSGLQETQYF,TGTGCCAGCAGGCCGACTAGCGGGCTTCAAGAGACCCAGTACTTC
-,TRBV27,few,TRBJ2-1,CASSLIGRDEQFF,TGTGCCAGCAGTTTAATCGGTCGGGATGAGCAGTTCTTC
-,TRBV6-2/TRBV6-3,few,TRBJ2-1,CALQASGYNEQFF,TGTGCCCTGCAGGCGAGTGGGTACAATGAGCAGTTCTTC
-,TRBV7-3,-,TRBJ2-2,CASSPQGAGNTGELFF,TGTGCCAGCAGCCCCCAGGGAGCGGGGAACACCGGGGAGCTGTTTTTT
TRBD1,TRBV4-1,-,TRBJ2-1,CASSSYDRGGNNEQFF,TGCGCCAGCAGCTCGTACGACAGGGGCGGTAACAATGAGCAGTTCTTC
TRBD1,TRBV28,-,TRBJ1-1,CASSPPGQGNTEAFF,TGTGCCAGCAGTCCCCCGGGACAGGGGAACACTGAAGCTTTCTTT
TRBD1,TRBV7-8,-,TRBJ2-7,CASSLDRPWSSYNEQYF,TGTGCCAGCAGCTTGGACAGGCCATGGAGCTCCTACAATGAGCAGTACTTC
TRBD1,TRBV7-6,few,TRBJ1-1,CASSPGQGPLNTEAFF,TGTGCCAGCAGCCCCGGACAGGGTCCTTTGAACACTGAAGCTTTCTTT
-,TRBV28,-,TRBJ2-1,CASSGLLSEQFF,TGTGCCAGCAGTGGTCTTCTATCGGAGCAGTTCTTC
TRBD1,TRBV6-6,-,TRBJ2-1,CASSYPPTGASYNEQFF,TGTGCCAGCAGTTACCCCCCGACAGGGGCGTCCTACAATGAGCAGTTCTTC
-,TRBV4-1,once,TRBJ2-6,CASSQFSVALAGANVLTF,TGCGCCAGCAGCCAATTTAGTGTAGCTTTAGCTGGGGCCAACGTCCTGACTTTC
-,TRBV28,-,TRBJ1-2,CASSLFYGYTF,TGTGCCAGCAGTTTATTTTACGGCTACACCTTC
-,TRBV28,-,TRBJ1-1,CASSLVQSNTEAFF,TGTGCCAGCAGTTTGGTCCAGTCGAACACTGAAGCTTTCTTT
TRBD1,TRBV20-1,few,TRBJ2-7,CSVYFPNRGGDYEQYF,TGCAGTGTTTACTTTCCGAACAGGGGCGGTGACTACGAGCAGTACTTC
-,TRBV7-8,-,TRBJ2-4,CASSSGSSGQFLNIQYF,TGTGCCAGCAGCTCCGGATCTAGCGGACAGTTTTTAAACATTCAGTACTTC
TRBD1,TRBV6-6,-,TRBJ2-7,CASSYATKGQGAYEQYF,TGTGCCAGCAGTTACGCGACCAAGGGACAGGGGGCCTACGAGCAGTACTTC
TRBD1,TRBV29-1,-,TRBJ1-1,CSVAAGGEGTEAFF,TGCAGCGTTGCGGCAGGGGGCGAGGGCACTGAAGCTTTCTTT
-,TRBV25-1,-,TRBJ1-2,CASSESVQAPIYGYTF,TGTGCCAGCAGTGAATCGGTCCAGGCGCCTATTTATGGCTACACCTTC
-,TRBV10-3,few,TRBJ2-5,CAIQGRSYETQYF,TGTGCCATCCAAGGCCGCAGCTATGAGACCCAGTACTTC
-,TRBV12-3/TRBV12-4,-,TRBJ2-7,CASSPENRFYEQYF,TGTGCCAGCAGTCCCGAGAACCGTTTCTACGAGCAGTACTTC
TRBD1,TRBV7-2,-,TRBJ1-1,CASSSNRDRGSEAFF,TGTGCCAGCAGCTCCAACCGGGACAGGGGTTCTGAAGCTTTCTTT
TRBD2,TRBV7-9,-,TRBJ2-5,CASSLMLAGNQETQYF,TGTGCCAGCAGCTTAATGTTAGCGGGGAACCAAGAGACCCAGTACTTC
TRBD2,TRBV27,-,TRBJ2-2,CASSHRLAANTGELFF,TGTGCCAGCAGTCATAGACTAGCGGCGAACACCGGGGAGCTGTTTTTT
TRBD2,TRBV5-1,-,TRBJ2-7,CASSSTYGLAGTYNEQYF,TGCGCCAGCAGCTCAACCTACGGACTAGCGGGTACTTACAATGAGCAGTACTTC
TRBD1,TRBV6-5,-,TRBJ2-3,CASSREQGTTDTQYF,TGTGCCAGCAGTCGCGAACAGGGGACCACAGATACGCAGTATTTT
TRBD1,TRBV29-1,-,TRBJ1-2,CSVPTGVSGGYTF,TGCAGCGTTCCCACAGGGGTGAGCGGTGGCTACACCTTC
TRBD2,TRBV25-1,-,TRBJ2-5,CASSLAEHQETQYF,TGTGCCAGCAGCCTAGCGGAGCACCAAGAGACCCAGTACTTC
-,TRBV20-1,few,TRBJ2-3,CSARDPPNTDTQYF,TGCAGTGCTAGAGATCCCCCTAACACAGATACGCAGTATTTT
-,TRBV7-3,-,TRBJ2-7,CASSLGAGESYEQYF,TGTGCCAGCAGCCTAGGGGCAGGGGAGTCCTACGAGCAGTACTTC
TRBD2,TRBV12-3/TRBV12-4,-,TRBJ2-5,CASSPRVIREGLEQYF,TGTGCCAGCAGTCCCCGGGTGATCCGGGAGGGCCTAGAGCAGTACTTC
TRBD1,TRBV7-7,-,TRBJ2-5,CASSPGTAASETQYF,TGTGCTAGCAGCCCGGGGACAGCAGCGTCGGAGACCCAGTACTTC